The rows below give T cell receptor beta chains drawn from one sample of a study of PD-1 blockade in classical Hodgkin lymphoma. Clones were read by immunoSEQ multiplex PCR, and TCRdb kept only the in-frame ones, dropping some. The data contain just over 60,000 clones, around 88% of them singletons. The sample in question was peripheral blood mononuclear cells (PBMCs), obtained at baseline. The receptors stem from a human donor with classical Hodgkin lymphoma. Each CDR3 is given with its conserved first and last residue. Fields, in order: CDR3 protein, CDR3 DNA, clone size, V gene, D gene, J gene. The D gene is left open where the match is weak. Clone size appears in some rows only: once, few, many, or a class for an expanded clone.

CASSPNRAEKLFF | TGTGCCAGCAGCCCAAACAGGGCCGAAAAACTGTTTTTT | - | TRBV7-9 | - | TRBJ1-4
CASSLVRGGTGELFF | TGTGCCAGCAGCCTTGTGCGGGGGGGGACCGGGGAGCTGTTTTTT | - | TRBV5-8 | TRBD2 | TRBJ2-2
CATGQGNQPQHF | TGTGCCACCGGACAGGGAAATCAGCCCCAGCATTTT | few | TRBV28 | TRBD1 | TRBJ1-5
CASSFLNEQFF | TGTGCCAGCAGCTTCCTGAATGAGCAGTTCTTC | - | TRBV7-9 | - | TRBJ2-1
CASSPLMGGTDTQYF | TGTGCCAGCAGTCCCCTAATGGGGGGCACAGATACGCAGTATTTT | - | TRBV2 | - | TRBJ2-3
CASTGQGARYGYTF | TGTGCCAGCACGGGACAGGGGGCGCGATATGGCTACACCTTC | - | TRBV7-2 | TRBD1 | TRBJ1-2
CASTGGVLPNNEQFF | TGTGCCAGTACCGGAGGGGTTCTCCCTAACAATGAGCAGTTCTTC | - | TRBV19 | - | TRBJ2-1
CASSHYRDKNTEAFF | TGTGCCAGCAGCCATTACCGGGACAAAAACACTGAAGCTTTCTTT | - | TRBV11-2 | - | TRBJ1-1
CASSVAPGVGTDTQYF | TGTGCCAGCAGCGTGGCTCCCGGGGTGGGCACAGATACGCAGTATTTT | - | TRBV9 | - | TRBJ2-3
CATSTRRQELSSGNTIYF | TGTGCCACCAGCACCAGAAGACAGGAATTAAGCTCTGGAAACACCATATATTTT | - | TRBV15 | - | TRBJ1-3
CASGFPERGRETQYF | TGTGCTAGTGGTTTCCCCGAGCGGGGGAGGGAGACCCAGTACTTC | - | TRBV12-5 | TRBD2 | TRBJ2-5
CASSAQGTSYNEQFF | TGTGCCAGCAGCGCTCAGGGGACCTCCTACAATGAGCAGTTCTTC | - | TRBV11-1 | - | TRBJ2-1
CASSLVSTLGTGGAFF | TGTGCCAGCAGCTTGGTATCAACGCTCGGGACAGGGGGGGCTTTCTTT | - | TRBV5-6 | TRBD1 | TRBJ1-1
CASSLWVAPSSYNEQFF | TGTGCCAGCAGTTTATGGGTAGCCCCAAGCTCCTACAATGAGCAGTTCTTC | - | TRBV27 | - | TRBJ2-1
CASSDDHNEQFF | TGTGCCAGCAGTGACGATCACAATGAGCAGTTCTTC | - | TRBV6-4 | - | TRBJ2-1
CASSTDLLAGGTISYEQYF | TGCGCCAGCAGCACAGACCTACTAGCGGGGGGCACCATCTCCTACGAGCAGTACTTC | - | TRBV5-1 | TRBD2 | TRBJ2-7
CASSSSIGTQYF | TGCGCCAGCAGCTCTAGCATCGGTACGCAGTATTTT | - | TRBV5-1 | - | TRBJ2-3
CASSNTMNTEAFF | TGTGCCAGTAGTAACACCATGAACACTGAAGCTTTCTTT | - | TRBV19 | - | TRBJ1-1
CASSLEAGYTEAFF | TGTGCCAGCAGCTTAGAGGCGGGGTACACTGAAGCTTTCTTT | - | TRBV7-8 | - | TRBJ1-1
CASSSKGLAGGVETQYF | TGTGCCAGCAGCTCCAAGGGACTAGCGGGGGGAGTTGAGACCCAGTACTTC | - | TRBV7-3 | TRBD2 | TRBJ2-5
CAWTTDRGQGYEQYF | TGTGCCTGGACTACGGACAGGGGGCAGGGCTACGAGCAGTACTTC | - | TRBV30 | TRBD1 | TRBJ2-7
CASSLARGMYQETQYF | TGTGCCAGCAGCTTAGCACGGGGGATGTACCAAGAGACCCAGTACTTC | - | TRBV7-9 | - | TRBJ2-5
CARGQGYEQYF | TGTGCCCGGGGGCAGGGCTACGAGCAGTACTTC | once | TRBV30 | - | TRBJ2-7
CASSLYSGGGYGYTF | TGTGCCAGCAGTTTATATAGTGGAGGAGGCTATGGCTACACCTTC | once | TRBV28 | - | TRBJ1-2
CASSFSGQTYEQYF | TGTGCCAGCAGTTTCTCCGGACAGACCTACGAGCAGTACTTC | - | TRBV27 | - | TRBJ2-7
CASVGAETDTQYF | TGTGCCAGCGTAGGGGCCGAGACAGATACGCAGTATTTT | - | TRBV5-4 | - | TRBJ2-3
CASSIRGAPGLGYTF | TGTGCCAGTAGTATACGCGGGGCCCCCGGTCTTGGCTACACCTTC | - | TRBV19 | - | TRBJ1-2
CASSNPGTVISGANVLTF | TGTGCCAGCAGCAACCCCGGGACGGTGATCTCTGGGGCCAACGTCCTGACTTTC | once | TRBV4-2 | - | TRBJ2-6
CASSERRGGLRAFF | TGTGCCAGCAGTGAAAGGAGGGGGGGTCTTCGAGCTTTCTTT | - | TRBV2 | - | TRBJ1-1
CAWSESSSNEQFF | TGTGCCTGGAGTGAGTCCTCCTCAAATGAGCAGTTCTTC | once | TRBV30 | - | TRBJ2-1
CASSLLSGDLSGNTIYF | TGTGCCAGCAGTTTATTGTCAGGGGACCTCTCTGGAAACACCATATATTTT | - | TRBV28 | - | TRBJ1-3
CASSLFRFGVHTQYF | TGTGCCAGCAGCCTCTTTCGTTTTGGGGTGCATACGCAGTATTTT | once | TRBV28 | - | TRBJ2-3
CASSTRTGGDEKLFF | TGTGCCAGCAGCACCCGGACAGGGGGTGATGAAAAACTGTTTTTT | few | TRBV9 | TRBD1 | TRBJ1-4
CASRAKGTGELFF | TGTGCCAGCAGGGCGAAGGGCACCGGGGAGCTGTTTTTT | few | TRBV6-6 | - | TRBJ2-2
CASSVEWLGLATTDTQYF | TGTGCCAGCAGCGTAGAATGGTTGGGACTAGCGACCACAGATACGCAGTATTTT | - | TRBV9 | TRBD2 | TRBJ2-3
CASRRTDTQYF | TGTGCCAGCAGACGCACAGATACGCAGTATTTT | - | TRBV6-5 | - | TRBJ2-3
CASSDEGSGANVLTF | TGTGCCAGCAGTGATGAGGGGAGTGGGGCCAACGTCCTGACTTTC | - | TRBV6-4 | - | TRBJ2-6
CASSLTIQPAYEQYF | TGTGCCAGCAGCTTAACCATTCAACCGGCCTACGAGCAGTACTTC | - | TRBV7-2 | - | TRBJ2-7
CASSQDARVKSEAFF | TGTGCCAGCAGCCAAGATGCCAGGGTAAAGTCTGAAGCTTTCTTT | - | TRBV4-2 | - | TRBJ1-1
CASSPMQGATDTQYF | TGTGCCAGCTCACCGATGCAGGGGGCTACAGATACGCAGTATTTT | once | TRBV18 | TRBD1 | TRBJ2-3
CASSLMSGTQYF | TGTGCCAGCAGCTTGATGTCCGGAACGCAGTATTTT | - | TRBV7-2 | - | TRBJ2-3
CASSSGTGGANQPQHF | TGTGCCAGCAGCTCGGGGACAGGGGGTGCCAATCAGCCCCAGCATTTT | - | TRBV7-8 | TRBD1 | TRBJ1-5
CASSQAGGSQPQHF | TGTGCCAGCAGCCAAGCCGGGGGCAGTCAGCCCCAGCATTTT | - | TRBV7-9 | - | TRBJ1-5
CASSFPGGTDTQYF | TGTGCCAGCAGCTTCCCGGGGGGCACAGATACGCAGTATTTT | - | TRBV13 | - | TRBJ2-3
CASSFGLFWGKVNTEAFF | TGTGCCAGCAGCTTTGGGCTGTTTTGGGGTAAAGTGAACACTGAAGCTTTCTTT | few | TRBV11-1 | - | TRBJ1-1
CASGGDTQYF | TGTGCCAGCGGGGGAGATACGCAGTATTTT | - | TRBV27 | - | TRBJ2-3
CASSLAVVARGSTDTQYF | TGTGCCAGCAGCTTGGCCGTAGTCGCCAGGGGTAGCACAGATACGCAGTATTTT | - | TRBV5-5 | - | TRBJ2-3
CASSPRTGSEKLFF | TGTGCCAGCAGCCCGAGGACAGGGAGTGAAAAACTGTTTTTT | - | TRBV6-6 | TRBD1 | TRBJ1-4
CASSLGQGATYGYTF | TGTGCCAGCAGCTTAGGTCAGGGGGCTACGTATGGCTACACCTTC | - | TRBV13 | TRBD1 | TRBJ1-2
CASSSSLRTGSYEQYF | TGTGCCAGCAGCTCATCCCTCCGGACAGGGAGCTACGAGCAGTACTTC | - | TRBV13 | TRBD1 | TRBJ2-7
CAWSADRGRDTEAFF | TGTGCCTGGAGTGCGGACAGGGGCCGGGACACTGAAGCTTTCTTT | - | TRBV30 | TRBD1 | TRBJ1-1
CASSYRTDLAKNIQYF | TGTGCCAGCAGTTACCGGACGGACCTAGCCAAAAACATTCAGTACTTC | - | TRBV6-5 | - | TRBJ2-4